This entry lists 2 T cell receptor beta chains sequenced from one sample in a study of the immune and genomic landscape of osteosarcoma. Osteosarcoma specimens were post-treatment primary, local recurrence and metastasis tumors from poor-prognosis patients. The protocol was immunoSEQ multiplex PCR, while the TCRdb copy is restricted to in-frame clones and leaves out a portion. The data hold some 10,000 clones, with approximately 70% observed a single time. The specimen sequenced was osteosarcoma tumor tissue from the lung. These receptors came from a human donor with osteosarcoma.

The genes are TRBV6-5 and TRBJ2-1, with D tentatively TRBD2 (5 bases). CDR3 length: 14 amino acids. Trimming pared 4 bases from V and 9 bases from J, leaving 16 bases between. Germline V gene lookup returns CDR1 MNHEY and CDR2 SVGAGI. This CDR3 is CASSLRSGHSEQFF. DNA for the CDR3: TGTGCCAGCAGTTTACGCAGCGGTCACAGTGAGCAGTTCTTC.

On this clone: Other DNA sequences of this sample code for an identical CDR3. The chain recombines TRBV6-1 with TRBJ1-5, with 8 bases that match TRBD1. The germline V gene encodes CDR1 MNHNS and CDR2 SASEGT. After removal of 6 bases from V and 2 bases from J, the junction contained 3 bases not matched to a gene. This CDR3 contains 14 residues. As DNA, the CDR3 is TGTGCCAGCAGAAGGACAGGGCGCAATCAGCCCCAGCATTTT. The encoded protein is CASRRTGRNQPQHF.